These 26 T cell receptor beta chains were all obtained from the same sample, sequenced in a study of graft-versus-host responses after intestinal transplantation. Produced via immunoSEQ multiplex PCR; TCRdb's table is partial and in-frame only. Here the sample spans about 93,000 clones, about 93% being singletons. Which antigens these TCRs recognize remains unknown. Sequences were derived from unstimulated CD8+ T cells sorted from spleen or lymph node cells, sampled before intestinal transplant. The receptor set was obtained from a human donor who received an intestinal transplant.

This sequence joins TRBV7-2 and TRBJ1-2; D perhaps matches TRBD1 (6 bases). CDR1 and CDR2 (germline): SGHTA, FQGNSA. The CDR3 length is 16 residues. The V gene lost 5 bases and the J gene lost 8 bases, with 24 bases spanning the gap. The chain's CDR3 is CASSPLWGPYLGGYTF. CDR3 DNA sequence: TGTGCCAGCAGCCCCCTCTGGGGGCCCTACCTCGGGGGCTACACCTTC.

A word on this clone: At one end the junction does not follow the germline gene, possibly because of a read error. V is TRBV6-1 and J is TRBJ2-2; D is unclear. In germline, CDR1 is MNHNS, CDR2 SASEGT. The CDR3 runs to 16 residues. This CDR3 reads CASSEGDKTNPGELFF. The CDR3 bases are TGTGCCAGCAGTGAAGGCGACAAAACGAACCCCGGGGAGCTGTTTTTT.

The chain uses TRBV27 and TRBJ2-7; 8 bases are a match to TRBD1. This CDR3 has 14 residues. V trimming: 3 bases; J trimming: 2 bases; junction bases outside the gene matches: 3. Germline assignment: CDR1 MNHEY and CDR2 SMNVEV (reference sequence). The CDR3 reads CASSFQGATYEQYF. DNA of the CDR3: TGTGCCAGCAGTTTCCAGGGGGCCACCTACGAGCAGTACTTC.

J is TRBJ2-7 and V is TRBV5-1, with 8 bases aligning to TRBD1. J was trimmed by 2 bases and V by 7 bases; bases with no gene match: 14. Germline V lookup: CDR1 SGHRS, CDR2 YFSETQ. CDR3 length equals 16 residues. CDR3 sequence (DNA): TGCGCCAGCTATCCCACCGTCGGACAGGGAACCTACGAGCAGTACTTC. Translated, it gives CASYPTVGQGTYEQYF. Using reference TRBV5-1 and TRBJ2-7 for the parts outside the CDR3, the full variable domain is KAGVTQTPRYLIKTRGQQVTLSCSPISGHRSVSWYQQTPGQGLQFLFEYFSETQRNKGNFPGRFSGRQFSNSRSEMNVSTLELGDSALYLCASYPTVGQGTYEQYFGPGTRLTVT.

This sequence joins TRBV7-9 and TRBJ1-4; 7 nucleotides agree with TRBD1. The CDR3 is 16 amino acids. The junction had 7 bases not matched to a gene; V was cut back by 4 bases and J by 2 bases. Germline CDR1 reads SEHNR; CDR2 reads FQNEAQ (reference sequence). The CDR3 spells CASSSPPTGTNEKLFF. The CDR3, as DNA: TGTGCCAGCAGCTCGCCCCCGACAGGGACTAATGAAAAACTGTTTTTT.

V and J are TRBV29-1 and TRBJ2-2; D is ambiguous. Germline assignment: CDR1 SQVTM and CDR2 ANQGSEA. The CDR3 contains 12 residues. Trimming removed 6 bases from V and 5 bases from J, with 10 bases in between. The CDR3 nucleotides read TGCAGCGTCGCCGACGGGACCGGGGAGCTGTTTTTT. Protein sequence: CSVADGTGELFF.

V and J are TRBV4-3 and TRBJ2-1; D may be TRBD1 (5 bases). V shed 0 bases and J shed 3 bases, with 12 bases lying between them. The CDR3 totals 16 residues. The V gene's germline CDR1 is LGHNA and CDR2 YSLEER. DNA for the CDR3: TGCGCCAGCAGCCAAGAGGGGCCTTTTAGCTACAATGAGCAGTTCTTC. This gives the protein CASSQEGPFSYNEQFF.

This clone appeared a few times. This chain links TRBV7-9 with TRBJ1-4; D is possibly TRBD1 (5 bases). V lost 5 bases, J lost 6 bases, and 16 bases lay in between. Germline V lookup: CDR1 SEHNR, CDR2 FQNEAQ (reference sequence). The CDR3 covers 15 residues. DNA of the CDR3: TGTGCCAGCAGCCATACCGGGGACTGGGATGAAAAACTGTTTTTT. It encodes CASSHTGDWDEKLFF.

The chain joins TRBV9 to TRBJ2-2, with D maybe TRBD2 (5 bases). Germline CDR1 SGDLS, CDR2 YYNGEE. The CDR3 is 15 amino acids. V was trimmed by 0 bases and J by 2 bases, leaving 8 bases between them. CDR3 sequence: CASSVGGDNTGELFF. The CDR3 DNA reads TGTGCCAGCAGCGTAGGGGGAGACAACACCGGGGAGCTGTTTTTT.

This clone was seen just once. CDR3: CASSETSGGAETQYF. The CDR3 DNA follows: TGTGCCAGCAGCGAGACTAGCGGGGGGGCGGAGACCCAGTACTTC. The rearrangement joins TRBV5-4 to TRBJ2-5, with 14 positions matching TRBD2. Germline V gene data show CDR1 as SGHNT and CDR2 as YYREEE (reference sequence). Unmatched junction bases numbered 4, after V lost 4 bases and J lost 5 bases. The CDR3 contains 15 residues.

The gene calls are TRBV27 and TRBJ2-5; D perhaps matches TRBD1 (5 bases). V was pared by 2 bases and J by 3 bases, with 7 bases between. Looked up from germline, CDR1 is MNHEY and CDR2 is SMNVEV (reference sequence). This CDR3 spans 13 amino acids. This CDR3 is CASSLIGEETQYF. CDR3 DNA sequence: TGTGCCAGCAGTTTAATAGGGGAAGAGACCCAGTACTTC.

V gene TRBV6-6 combines with J gene TRBJ2-7, with 8 nucleotides matching TRBD2. The J segment lost 2 bases and the V segment lost 6 bases, leaving 9 bases of the junction unmatched. Germline lookup yields CDR1 MNHNY and CDR2 SVGAGI (reference sequence). This CDR3 spans 15 amino acids. The CDR3 protein is CASSGDSGIAYEQYF. The CDR3, as DNA: TGTGCCAGCAGCGGAGATAGCGGGATAGCCTACGAGCAGTACTTC.

The chain combines TRBV7-8 with TRBJ2-3, with 7 positions matching TRBD2. Germline assignment: CDR1 SGHVS and CDR2 FQNEAQ. This CDR3 spans 17 amino acids. V was pared by 3 bases and J by 2 bases, with 11 bases of the junction left unmatched. CDR3 loop: CASSFYMGGRTTDTQYF. DNA of the CDR3: TGTGCCAGCAGCTTCTACATGGGCGGGAGAACCACAGATACGCAGTATTTT.

The J gene is TRBJ1-2, the V gene TRBV9, with TRBD1 as a possible D gene (6 bases). Trimming pared 0 bases from V and 5 bases from J, leaving 8 bases between. This CDR3 is 13 amino acids long. CDR1 and CDR2 from the germline V gene are SGDLS and YYNGEE. The CDR3 DNA follows: TGTGCCAGCAGCGTAGCAGGGGAGTATGGCTACACCTTC. Residues: CASSVAGEYGYTF.

This clone was picked up one time. V usage is TRBV19 and J usage is TRBJ2-7; D might be TRBD1 (6 bases). The V gene's germline CDR1 is LNHDA and CDR2 SQIVND (reference sequence). The CDR3 is 15 amino acids. V was shortened by 5 bases and J by 5 bases, with 19 bases between the two germline ends. Here the CDR3 reads CASSERFRGHDEQYF. The CDR3 nucleotides read TGTGCCAGTAGTGAGAGATTCCGGGGACACGACGAGCAGTACTTC.

The rearrangement joins TRBV7-2 to TRBJ2-7; maybe TRBD1 (5 bases). The V end lost 5 bases, the J end lost 2 bases, and 10 bases lay between the germline ends. The CDR3 has 13 amino acids. Germline CDR1 SGHTA, CDR2 FQGNSA. CDR3 sequence: CASSIWTTYEQYF. The CDR3 bases are TGTGCCAGCAGCATTTGGACAACCTACGAGCAGTACTTC. Filled out from reference TRBV7-2 and TRBJ2-7, the complete variable domain reads GAGVSQSPSNKVTEKGKDVELRCDPISGHTALYWYRQSLGQGLEFLIYFQGNSAPDKSGLPSDRFSAERTGGSVSTLTIQRTQQEDSAVYLCASSIWTTYEQYFGPGTRLTVT.

This chain uses TRBV19 with TRBJ2-1; tentative D call: TRBD2 (7 bases). The CDR3 has 15 residues. With 9 bases removed from V and 7 bases from J, the gap between germline ends came to 22 bases. Germline V gene lookup returns CDR1 LNHDA and CDR2 SQIVND (reference sequence). The CDR3 sequence: CASTVTGGPGNEQFF. As DNA, the CDR3 is TGTGCCAGCACCGTAACCGGGGGGCCGGGTAATGAGCAGTTCTTC.

V is TRBV7-8 and J is TRBJ2-7; D is unclear. CDR1 and CDR2 (germline): SGHVS, FQNEAQ. The length of the CDR3 is 14 residues. V gave up 1 base and J gave up 4 bases, with 11 bases separating them. The CDR3 nucleotides are TGTGCCAGCAGCTTAGGGCTGACTTTATACGAGCAGTACTTC. This sequence encodes CASSLGLTLYEQYF.

V usage is TRBV28 and J usage is TRBJ2-7; TRBD2 aligns across 7 bases. The J segment lost 6 bases and the V segment lost 3 bases, leaving 8 bases of the junction unmatched. Germline values: CDR1 MDHEN, CDR2 SYDVKM. The CDR3 has 14 amino acids. Here the CDR3 reads CASSFRGGRPEQYF. CDR3 sequence (DNA): TGTGCCAGCAGTTTTCGCGGCGGGAGACCCGAGCAGTACTTC.

This rearrangement joins TRBV7-2 to TRBJ2-1; 14 bases map to TRBD2. V shed 5 bases, J shed 0 bases, and the junction held 9 bases outside the gene matches. CDR1 and CDR2 from the germline V gene are SGHTA and FQGNSA. This CDR3 spans 19 amino acids. CDR3 sequence (DNA): TGTGCCAGCAGCCAAGGACTAGCGGGGGGACTATTCTCCTACAATGAGCAGTTCTTC. Translating it yields CASSQGLAGGLFSYNEQFF.

The chain is built from TRBV5-1 and TRBJ1-2, with D unresolved. In germline, CDR1 is SGHRS, CDR2 YFSETQ. V shed 0 bases and J shed 4 bases, with 25 bases lying between them. The CDR3 contains 19 residues. CDR3 nucleotide sequence: TGCGCCAGCAGCTTGGAACGACTAGCGGGAGGAGATCAATCCTATGGCTACACCTTC. This gives the protein CASSLERLAGGDQSYGYTF.

The chain combines TRBV7-6 with TRBJ2-3, with D unclear. The CDR3 consists of 14 residues. Germline V CDR1 and CDR2: SGHVS, FNYEAQ. The germline V and J ends were trimmed by 3 bases and 0 bases, with 7 bases remaining between them. The CDR3 coding sequence is TGTGCCAGCAGCTTCCCAGGCAGCACAGATACGCAGTATTTT. As protein: CASSFPGSTDTQYF.

V is TRBV5-6 and J is TRBJ1-5; 8 nucleotides match TRBD1. With 5 bases clipped from V and 7 bases from J, the junction kept 5 bases outside the gene matches. The CDR3 is made up of 13 amino acids. The germline V gene encodes CDR1 SGHDT and CDR2 YYEEEE. The DNA of the CDR3 is TGTGCCAGCAGTTCACAGGGGGACCAGCCCCAGCATTTT. Its protein is CASSSQGDQPQHF.

This clone was observed a few times. The V call is TRBV10-3, the J call TRBJ1-1; unclear D gene. V was shortened by 3 bases and J by 0 bases, with 5 bases between the two germline ends. This CDR3 has 13 amino acids. Germline V CDR1 and CDR2: ENHRY, SYGVKD. CDR3 region: CAISDGMNTEAFF. As DNA, the CDR3 is TGTGCCATCAGTGACGGGATGAACACTGAAGCTTTCTTT.

The chain has TRBV5-1 and TRBJ1-5; D unclear. The CDR3 runs 15 residues. Trimming left V 3 bases short and J 4 bases short, with 14 bases between. The V gene's germline CDR1 is SGHRS and CDR2 YFSETQ. DNA for the CDR3: TGCGCCAGCAGCTGGGCCCCCGGTGAGAATCAGCCCCAGCATTTT. Its translation: CASSWAPGENQPQHF.

The chain links TRBV7-9 to TRBJ2-5; 10 bases align to TRBD2. Trimming cost V 4 bases and J 3 bases; bases outside gene matches: 2. Germline CDR1 and CDR2: SEHNR and FQNEAQ (reference sequence). The CDR3 is 14 residues long. CDR3: CASSSTSGEETQYF. DNA for the CDR3: TGTGCCAGCAGCTCCACTAGCGGGGAAGAGACCCAGTACTTC.